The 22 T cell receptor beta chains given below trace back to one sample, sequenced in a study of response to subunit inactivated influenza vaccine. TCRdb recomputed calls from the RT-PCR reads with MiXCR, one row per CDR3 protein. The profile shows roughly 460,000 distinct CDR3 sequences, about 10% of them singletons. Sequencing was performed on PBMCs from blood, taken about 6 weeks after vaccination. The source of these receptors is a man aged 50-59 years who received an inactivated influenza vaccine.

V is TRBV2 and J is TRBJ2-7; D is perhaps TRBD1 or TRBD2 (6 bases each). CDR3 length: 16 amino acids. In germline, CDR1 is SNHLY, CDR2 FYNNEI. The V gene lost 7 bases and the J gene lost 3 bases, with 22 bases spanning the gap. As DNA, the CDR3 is TGTGCCAGCACTAGAGGAGGGGGACGGGACCTCTACGAGCAGTACTTC. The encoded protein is CASTRGGGRDLYEQYF.

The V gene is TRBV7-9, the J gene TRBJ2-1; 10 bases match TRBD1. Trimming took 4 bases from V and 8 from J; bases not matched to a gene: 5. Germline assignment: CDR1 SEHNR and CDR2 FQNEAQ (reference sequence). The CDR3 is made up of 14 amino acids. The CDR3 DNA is TGTGCCAGCAGCTGGACAGGGACAGGGGATGAGCAGTTCTTC. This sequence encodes CASSWTGTGDEQFF.

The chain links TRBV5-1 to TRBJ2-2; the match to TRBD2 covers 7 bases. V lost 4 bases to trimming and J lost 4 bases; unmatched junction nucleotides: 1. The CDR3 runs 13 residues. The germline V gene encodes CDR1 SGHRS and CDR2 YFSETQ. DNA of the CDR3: TGCGCCAGCAGCGCTAGCGGCACCGGGGAGCTGTTTTTT. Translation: CASSASGTGELFF.

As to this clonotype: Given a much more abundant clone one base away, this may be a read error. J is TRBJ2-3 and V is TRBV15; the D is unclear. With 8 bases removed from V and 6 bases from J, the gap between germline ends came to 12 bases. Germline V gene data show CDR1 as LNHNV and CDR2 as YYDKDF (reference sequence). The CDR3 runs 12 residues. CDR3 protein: CATAINADTQYF. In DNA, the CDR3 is TGTGCCACCGCCATAAATGCGGATACGCAGTATTTT.

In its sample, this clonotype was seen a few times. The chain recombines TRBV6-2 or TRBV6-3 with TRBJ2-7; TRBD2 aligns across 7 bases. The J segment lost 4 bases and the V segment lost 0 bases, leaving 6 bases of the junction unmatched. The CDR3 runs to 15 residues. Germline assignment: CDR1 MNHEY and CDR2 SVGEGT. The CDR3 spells CASSYSGTNTYEQYF. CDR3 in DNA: TGTGCCAGCAGTTACTCCGGGACTAACACATACGAGCAGTACTTC.

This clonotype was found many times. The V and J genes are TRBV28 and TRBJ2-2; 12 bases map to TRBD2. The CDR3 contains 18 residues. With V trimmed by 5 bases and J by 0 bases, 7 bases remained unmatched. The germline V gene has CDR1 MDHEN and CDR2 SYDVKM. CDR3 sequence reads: CASSPGLAGRSNTGELFF. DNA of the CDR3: TGTGCCAGCAGTCCAGGACTAGCGGGAAGATCGAACACCGGGGAGCTGTTTTTT.

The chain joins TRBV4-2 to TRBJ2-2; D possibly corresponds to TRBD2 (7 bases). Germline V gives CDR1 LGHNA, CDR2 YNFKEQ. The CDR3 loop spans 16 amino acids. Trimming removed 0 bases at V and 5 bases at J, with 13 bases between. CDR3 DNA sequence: TGTGCCAGCAGCCAAGATTGGGGGGGGCAAACCGGGGAGCTGTTTTTT. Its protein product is CASSQDWGGQTGELFF.

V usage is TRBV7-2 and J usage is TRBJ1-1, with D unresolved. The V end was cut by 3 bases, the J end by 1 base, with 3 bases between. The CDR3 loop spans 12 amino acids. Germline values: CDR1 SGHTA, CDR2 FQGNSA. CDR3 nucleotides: TGTGCCAGCAGCTTCGCGAACACTGAAGCTTTCTTT. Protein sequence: CASSFANTEAFF.

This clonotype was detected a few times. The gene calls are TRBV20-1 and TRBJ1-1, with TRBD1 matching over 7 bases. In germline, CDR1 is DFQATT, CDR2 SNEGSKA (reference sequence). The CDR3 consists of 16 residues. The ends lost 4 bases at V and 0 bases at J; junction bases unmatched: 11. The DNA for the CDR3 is TGCAGTGCTAAGCTGAACAGGGGAAACATGAACACTGAAGCTTTCTTT. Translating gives CSAKLNRGNMNTEAFF.

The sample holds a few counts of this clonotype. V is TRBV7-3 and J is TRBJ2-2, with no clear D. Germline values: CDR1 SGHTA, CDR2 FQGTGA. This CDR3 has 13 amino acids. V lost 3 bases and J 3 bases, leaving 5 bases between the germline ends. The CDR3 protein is CASSFGHTGELFF. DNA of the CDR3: TGTGCCAGCAGCTTTGGACACACCGGGGAGCTGTTTTTT.

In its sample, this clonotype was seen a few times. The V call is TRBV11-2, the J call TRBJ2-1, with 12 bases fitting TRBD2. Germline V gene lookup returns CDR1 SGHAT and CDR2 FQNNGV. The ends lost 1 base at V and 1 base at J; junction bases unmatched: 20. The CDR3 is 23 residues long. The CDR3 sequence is CASSLVHDPGTGLAGKSYNEQFF. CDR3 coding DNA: TGTGCCAGCAGCTTAGTTCACGACCCTGGTACGGGACTAGCGGGCAAGTCCTACAATGAGCAGTTCTTC. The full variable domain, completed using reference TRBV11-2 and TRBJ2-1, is EAGVAQSPRYKIIEKRQSVAFWCNPISGHATLYWYQQILGQGPKLLIQFQNNGVVDDSQLPKDRFSAERLKGVDSTLKIQPAKLEDSAVYLCASSLVHDPGTGLAGKSYNEQFFGPGTRLTVL.

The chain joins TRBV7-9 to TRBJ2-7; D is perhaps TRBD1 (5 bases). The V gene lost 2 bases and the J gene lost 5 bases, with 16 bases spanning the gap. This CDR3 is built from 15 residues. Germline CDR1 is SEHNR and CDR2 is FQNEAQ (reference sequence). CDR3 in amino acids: CASSLRPQTGDEQYF. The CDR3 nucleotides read TGTGCCAGCAGCTTACGGCCCCAAACAGGAGACGAGCAGTACTTC.

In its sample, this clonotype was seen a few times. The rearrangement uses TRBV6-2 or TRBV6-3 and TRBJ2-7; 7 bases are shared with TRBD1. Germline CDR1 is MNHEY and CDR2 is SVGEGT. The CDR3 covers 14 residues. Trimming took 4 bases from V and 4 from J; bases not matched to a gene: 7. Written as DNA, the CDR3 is TGTGCCAGCAGTTTGACAGGGAGAGGATACGAGCAGTACTTC. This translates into CASSLTGRGYEQYF.

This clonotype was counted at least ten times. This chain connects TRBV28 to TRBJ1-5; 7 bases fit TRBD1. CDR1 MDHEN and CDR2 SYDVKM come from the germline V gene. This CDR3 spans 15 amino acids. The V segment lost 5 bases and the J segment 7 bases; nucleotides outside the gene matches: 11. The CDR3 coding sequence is TGTGCCAGCAGTCTCCTAGGACAGGCGGGGCAGCCCCAGCATTTT. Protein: CASSLLGQAGQPQHF.

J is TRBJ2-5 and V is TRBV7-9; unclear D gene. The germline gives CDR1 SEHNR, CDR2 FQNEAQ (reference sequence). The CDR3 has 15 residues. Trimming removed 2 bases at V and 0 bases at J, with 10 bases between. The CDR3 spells CASSLPTGYQETQYF. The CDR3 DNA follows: TGTGCCAGCAGCTTACCCACCGGGTACCAAGAGACCCAGTACTTC.

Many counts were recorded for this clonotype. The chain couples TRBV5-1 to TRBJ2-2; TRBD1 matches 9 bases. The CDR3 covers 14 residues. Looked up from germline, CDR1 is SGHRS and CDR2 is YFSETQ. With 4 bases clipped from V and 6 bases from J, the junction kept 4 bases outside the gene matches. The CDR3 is CASSHRDRAGELFF. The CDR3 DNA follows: TGCGCCAGCAGCCACCGGGACAGGGCCGGGGAGCTGTTTTTT.

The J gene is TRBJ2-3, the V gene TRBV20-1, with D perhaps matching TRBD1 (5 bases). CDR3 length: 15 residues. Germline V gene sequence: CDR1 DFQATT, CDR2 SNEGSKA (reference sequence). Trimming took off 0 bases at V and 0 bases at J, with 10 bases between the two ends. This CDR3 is CSARDRRQSTDTQYF. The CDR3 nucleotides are TGCAGTGCTAGAGATAGACGACAGAGCACAGATACGCAGTATTTT.

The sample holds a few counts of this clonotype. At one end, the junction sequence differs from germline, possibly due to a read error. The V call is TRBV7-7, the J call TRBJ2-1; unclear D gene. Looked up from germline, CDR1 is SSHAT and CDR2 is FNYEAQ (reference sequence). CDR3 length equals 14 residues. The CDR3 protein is CASSLGRSYNEQFF. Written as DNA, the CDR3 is TGTGCTAGCAGCTTAGGAAGATCCTACAATGAGCAGTTCTTC.

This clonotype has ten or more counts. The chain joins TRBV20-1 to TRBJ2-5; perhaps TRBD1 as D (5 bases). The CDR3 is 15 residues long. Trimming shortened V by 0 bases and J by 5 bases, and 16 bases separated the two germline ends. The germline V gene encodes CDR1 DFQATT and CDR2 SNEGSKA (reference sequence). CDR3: CSARDQGRVVETQYF. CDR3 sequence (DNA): TGCAGTGCTAGAGATCAGGGCAGGGTTGTTGAGACCCAGTACTTC.

CDR3 region: CASSLIPEQGVYEQYF. Written as DNA, the CDR3 is TGCGCCAGCAGCTTGATACCTGAACAGGGAGTCTACGAGCAGTACTTC. The chain recombines TRBV5-1 with TRBJ2-7; TRBD1 is a possible D gene (6 bases). This CDR3 has 16 residues. The V gene's germline CDR1 is SGHRS and CDR2 YFSETQ. V lost 1 base to trimming and J lost 3 bases, with 17 bases between them.

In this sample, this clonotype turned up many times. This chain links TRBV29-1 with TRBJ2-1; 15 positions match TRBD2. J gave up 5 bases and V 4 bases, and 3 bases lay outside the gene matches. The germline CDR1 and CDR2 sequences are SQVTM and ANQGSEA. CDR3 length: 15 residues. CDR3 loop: CSVGGTSGGHNEQFF. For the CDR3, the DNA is TGCAGCGTTGGGGGGACTAGCGGGGGGCACAATGAGCAGTTCTTC.

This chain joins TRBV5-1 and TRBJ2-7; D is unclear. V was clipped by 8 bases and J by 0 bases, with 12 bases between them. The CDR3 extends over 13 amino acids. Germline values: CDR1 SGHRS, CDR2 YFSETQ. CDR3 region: CASAPFDSYEQYF. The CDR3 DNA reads TGCGCCAGTGCCCCCTTTGACTCCTACGAGCAGTACTTC.